This is a list of T cell receptor beta chains from one sample in a study of cytomegalovirus exposure and HLA in healthy donors. The data were produced by immunoSEQ multiplex PCR, yet TCRdb's version contains in-frame clones alone and is incomplete. The sample lists 84,000 or so clones; roughly three quarters were seen once. Sample: PBMCs. The source of these receptors is a male donor in good health and CMV-seronegative. Each CDR3 is given with its conserved first and last residue. Each record gives: J gene, D gene, V gene, clone size, CDR3 DNA, CDR3 protein. The D gene is left open where the match is weak. Expanded clones are given a class, and other clones once, few, many or no size at all.

TRBJ1-3,NA,TRBV19,NA,TGTGCCAGTAGTATAAACGGGGGAACCATATATTTT,CASSINGGTIYF
TRBJ1-4,NA,TRBV9,few,TGTGCCAGCAGCGTAGGGGCCTTTGAAAAACTGTTTTTT,CASSVGAFEKLFF
TRBJ1-1,TRBD1,TRBV6-5,few,TGTGCCAGCAGCTCCACAGGGGCGGGCACTGAAGCTTTCTTT,CASSSTGAGTEAFF
TRBJ1-2,TRBD1,TRBV28,NA,TGTGCCAGCAGTTTGCTTCAGGGGGTGAGTGGCTACACCTTC,CASSLLQGVSGYTF
TRBJ2-4,TRBD1,TRBV19,NA,TGTGCCAGTAGTATAGCGGGGACAGGGGGTGGAGGGCAAGCCAAAAACATTCAGTACTTC,CASSIAGTGGGGQAKNIQYF
TRBJ2-7,TRBD2,TRBV7-8,NA,TGTGCCAGCAGCTTAAGCGGGGCCTCCTACGAGCAGTACTTC,CASSLSGASYEQYF
TRBJ1-1,NA,TRBV27,NA,TGTGCCAGCAGCCGAAAGAGGAACACTAACACTGAAGCTTTCTTT,CASSRKRNTNTEAFF
TRBJ1-1,NA,TRBV10-3,NA,TGTGCCATCAGTGAATGGGGACAAGTGAACACTGAAGCTTTCTTT,CAISEWGQVNTEAFF
TRBJ1-4,TRBD1,TRBV7-2,NA,TGTGCCAGCAGCCGCCCGGGACAGGCCGAAAAACTGTTTTTT,CASSRPGQAEKLFF
TRBJ1-2,TRBD1,TRBV7-8,NA,TGTGCCAGCAGTCATCGACAGGGGGCAGGGTATGGCTACACCTTC,CASSHRQGAGYGYTF
TRBJ2-1,TRBD1,TRBV5-5,few,TGTGCCAGCAGCTTCGGGACAGTTAACAGCGGTGAGCAGTTCTTC,CASSFGTVNSGEQFF
TRBJ1-3,TRBD1,TRBV5-1,NA,TGCGCCAGCAGCGTGGGACAGCTCATCTCTGGAAACACCATATATTTT,CASSVGQLISGNTIYF